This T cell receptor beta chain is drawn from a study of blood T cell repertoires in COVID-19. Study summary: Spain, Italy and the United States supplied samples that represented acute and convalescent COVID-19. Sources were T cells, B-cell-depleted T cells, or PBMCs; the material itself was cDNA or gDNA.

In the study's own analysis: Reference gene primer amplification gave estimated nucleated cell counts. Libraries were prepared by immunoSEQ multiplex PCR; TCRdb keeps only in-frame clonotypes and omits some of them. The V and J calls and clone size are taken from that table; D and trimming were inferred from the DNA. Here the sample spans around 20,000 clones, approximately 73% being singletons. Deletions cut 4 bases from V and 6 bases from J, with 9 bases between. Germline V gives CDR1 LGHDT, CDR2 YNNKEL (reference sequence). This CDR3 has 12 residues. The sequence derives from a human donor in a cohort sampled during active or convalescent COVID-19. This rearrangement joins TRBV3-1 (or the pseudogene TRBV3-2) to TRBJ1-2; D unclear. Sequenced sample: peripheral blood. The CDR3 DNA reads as TGTGCCAGCAGCCCCCGAGGTGATGGCTACACCTTC. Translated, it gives CASSPRGDGYTF.